This is a list of T cell receptor beta chains from one sample in a study of blood T cell repertoires in COVID-19. Clones were read by immunoSEQ multiplex PCR, and TCRdb kept only the in-frame ones, dropping some. The table includes around 280,000 clones, around 91% detected once. Sequenced: PBMCs or T cells enriched from blood (not recorded which). These receptors were taken from a woman aged 18-35 years with acute COVID-19. CDR3s include the opening cysteine and the closing phenylalanine or tryptophan. The D gene is left open where the match is weak. Some rows have no size entry. The others give once, few or many, or a class for an expanded clone.

CDR3: CASSLGLTGGELFF; DNA: TGTGCCAGCAGCTTGGGGCTGACAGGCGGGGAGCTGTTTTTT; length: 14; V: TRBV7-3; J: TRBJ2-2; D: -; size: -
CDR3: CATSRQTSYEQYF; DNA: TGCGCCACCTCCCGACAGACCTCCTACGAGCAGTACTTC; length: 13; V: TRBV10-1; J: TRBJ2-7; D: -; size: -
CDR3: CASSSHSGGSYNEQFF; DNA: TGCGCCAGCAGCTCACATAGCGGCGGCTCCTACAATGAGCAGTTCTTC; length: 16; V: TRBV4-1; J: TRBJ2-1; D: -; size: -
CDR3: CATSSDRNSGNTIYF; DNA: TGTGCCACCAGCAGTGACAGGAACTCTGGAAACACCATATATTTT; length: 15; V: TRBV15; J: TRBJ1-3; D: -; size: -
CDR3: CASSLVGGDGEQYF; DNA: TGTGCCAGCAGTTTAGTCGGTGGAGACGGCGAGCAGTACTTC; length: 14; V: TRBV28; J: TRBJ2-7; D: -; size: -
CDR3: CASSRTRTYNSPLHF; DNA: TGTGCCAGCAGCCGAACTCGCACCTATAATTCACCCCTCCACTTT; length: 15; V: TRBV28; J: TRBJ1-6; D: -; size: -
CDR3: CASSFARLAQYNEQFF; DNA: TGCGCCAGCAGCTTCGCTAGACTAGCGCAATACAATGAGCAGTTCTTC; length: 16; V: TRBV5-1; J: TRBJ2-1; D: TRBD2; size: -
CDR3: CASSYSRSTTEAFF; DNA: TGTGCCAGCAGTTACTCGCGGTCAACGACTGAAGCTTTCTTT; length: 14; V: TRBV6-2/TRBV6-3; J: TRBJ1-1; D: -; size: -
CDR3: CASSRGQNYEQYF; DNA: TGTGCCAGCAGCAGGGGACAGAACTACGAGCAGTACTTC; length: 13; V: TRBV7-6; J: TRBJ2-7; D: TRBD1; size: -
CDR3: CASSLDYTSTDTQYF; DNA: TGTGCCAGCAGCTTGGACTATACTAGCACAGATACGCAGTATTTT; length: 15; V: TRBV7-2; J: TRBJ2-3; D: -; size: -
CDR3: CASSSRPNSGSYDNEQFF; DNA: TGTGCCAGCAGCTCCCGCCCCAATAGCGGGAGTTACGACAATGAGCAGTTCTTC; length: 18; V: TRBV7-6; J: TRBJ2-1; D: TRBD2; size: -
CDR3: CASSYRRVNTDTQYF; DNA: TGTGCCAGCAGTTACCGGAGGGTGAACACAGATACGCAGTATTTT; length: 15; V: TRBV6-5; J: TRBJ2-3; D: -; size: once
CDR3: CASSAGTGVTDTQYF; DNA: TGTGCCAGCAGCGCCGGGACAGGGGTCACAGATACGCAGTATTTT; length: 15; V: TRBV9; J: TRBJ2-3; D: TRBD1; size: -
CDR3: CASSLSGGEAFF; DNA: TGTGCCAGCAGTTTATCGGGGGGTGAAGCTTTCTTT; length: 12; V: TRBV27; J: TRBJ1-1; D: -; size: -
CDR3: CASRNRGVGNYGYTF; DNA: TGTGCCAGCAGAAACAGGGGAGTGGGAAACTATGGCTACACCTTC; length: 15; V: TRBV2; J: TRBJ1-2; D: TRBD1; size: -
CDR3: CASSFDSPSGNTIYF; DNA: TGTGCCAGCAGCTTCGACAGCCCCTCTGGAAACACCATATATTTT; length: 15; V: TRBV5-8; J: TRBJ1-3; D: -; size: -
CDR3: CASSRLAGGPYNEQFF; DNA: TGTGCCAGCAGCCGACTAGCGGGAGGGCCATACAATGAGCAGTTCTTC; length: 16; V: TRBV6-4; J: TRBJ2-1; D: TRBD2; size: -
CDR3: CASSIGLAGGNEQFF; DNA: TGTGCCAGCAGCATAGGACTAGCGGGAGGCAATGAGCAGTTCTTC; length: 15; V: TRBV2; J: TRBJ2-1; D: TRBD2; size: -
CDR3: CASSLVGGPDTQYF; DNA: TGTGCCAGCAGTTTAGTGGGAGGGCCAGATACGCAGTATTTT; length: 14; V: TRBV28; J: TRBJ2-3; D: TRBD2; size: -
CDR3: CASSTAKGREFTDTQYF; DNA: TGTGCCAGTAGTACCGCCAAGGGGCGGGAGTTCACAGATACGCAGTATTTT; length: 17; V: TRBV19; J: TRBJ2-3; D: TRBD2; size: -
CDR3: CASSQLSRLPNEQFF; DNA: TGTGCCAGCAGCCAATTATCGAGACTACCCAATGAGCAGTTCTTC; length: 15; V: TRBV16; J: TRBJ2-1; D: -; size: -
CDR3: CAISDSAGGPVSEQFF; DNA: TGTGCCATCAGTGACTCAGCGGGAGGGCCAGTAAGTGAGCAGTTCTTC; length: 16; V: TRBV10-3; J: TRBJ2-1; D: TRBD2; size: -
CDR3: CASSPSDLANEQFF; DNA: TGTGCCAGCAGCCCCTCCGACTTGGCCAATGAGCAGTTCTTC; length: 14; V: TRBV7-3; J: TRBJ2-1; D: -; size: -
CDR3: CASSGDREEYTEAFF; DNA: TGTGCCAGCAGCGGGGACAGGGAAGAATACACTGAAGCTTTCTTT; length: 15; V: TRBV11-2; J: TRBJ1-1; D: TRBD1; size: -
CDR3: CSVEGLAGYEQYF; DNA: TGCAGCGTCGAGGGACTAGCGGGTTACGAGCAGTACTTC; length: 13; V: TRBV29-1; J: TRBJ2-7; D: TRBD2; size: once
CDR3: CASSFRPFSNYGYTF; DNA: TGTGCCAGCAGCTTCAGGCCCTTTTCTAACTATGGCTACACCTTC; length: 15; V: TRBV11-1; J: TRBJ1-2; D: -; size: -
CDR3: CASTIQGAGTGELFF; DNA: TGCGCCAGCACTATACAGGGGGCAGGGACCGGGGAGCTGTTTTTT; length: 15; V: TRBV5-1; J: TRBJ2-2; D: TRBD1; size: -
CDR3: CASSPGLAGGSVGYEQYF; DNA: TGTGCCAGCAGCCCGGGACTAGCGGGAGGATCCGTTGGGTACGAGCAGTACTTC; length: 18; V: TRBV3-1/TRBV3-2; J: TRBJ2-7; D: TRBD2; size: -
CDR3: CASTPPYSGRGYEQYF; DNA: TGTGCCAGCACCCCCCCTTATAGCGGGAGGGGCTACGAGCAGTACTTC; length: 16; V: TRBV6-2/TRBV6-3; J: TRBJ2-7; D: TRBD2; size: -
CDR3: CASSWGGTEAFF; DNA: TGTGCCAGCAGTTGGGGGGGCACTGAAGCTTTCTTT; length: 12; V: TRBV12-3/TRBV12-4; J: TRBJ1-1; D: -; size: -
CDR3: CASSFVYSARYEQYF; DNA: TGTGCCAGCAGTTTCGTCTACTCCGCACGATACGAGCAGTACTTC; length: 15; V: TRBV6-2/TRBV6-3; J: TRBJ2-7; D: -; size: -
CDR3: CASSGAASSYEQYF; DNA: TGTGCCAGTAGTGGGGCAGCGAGCTCCTACGAGCAGTACTTC; length: 14; V: TRBV19; J: TRBJ2-7; D: -; size: -
CDR3: CASSLKVGRESLRNEQFF; DNA: TGTGCCAGCAGCTTAAAAGTTGGGCGGGAGAGTCTCAGGAATGAGCAGTTCTTC; length: 18; V: TRBV11-2; J: TRBJ2-1; D: TRBD2; size: once
CDR3: CAWSSDRGDQPQHF; DNA: TGTGCCTGGAGTAGCGACAGGGGGGATCAGCCCCAGCATTTT; length: 14; V: TRBV30; J: TRBJ1-5; D: TRBD1; size: -
CDR3: CASSSRGSSFGVLTF; DNA: TGTGCCAGTAGTAGCCGAGGGTCGTCTTTTGGCGTCCTGACTTTC; length: 15; V: TRBV19; J: TRBJ2-6; D: -; size: -
CDR3: CASARQEPNSPLHF; DNA: TGTGCCAGCGCGAGACAGGAACCGAATTCACCCCTCCACTTT; length: 14; V: TRBV27; J: TRBJ1-6; D: -; size: -
CDR3: CASSYSSGGYNSPLHF; DNA: TGTGCCAGCAGTTACTCGTCGGGGGGCTACAATTCACCCCTCCACTTT; length: 16; V: TRBV6-5; J: TRBJ1-6; D: -; size: -
CDR3: CASSPGGGNSPLHF; DNA: TGTGCCAGCAGCCCTGGGGGGGGTAATTCACCCCTCCACTTT; length: 14; V: TRBV9; J: TRBJ1-6; D: -; size: -
CDR3: CASSPSAVGGNTIYF; DNA: TGTGCCAGCAGCCCATCAGCGGTGGGTGGAAACACCATATATTTT; length: 15; V: TRBV7-2; J: TRBJ1-3; D: -; size: -
CDR3: CATSRDHQYGRLETQYF; DNA: TGTGCCACCAGCAGAGATCACCAATACGGGAGACTAGAGACCCAGTACTTC; length: 17; V: TRBV15; J: TRBJ2-5; D: -; size: -
CDR3: CASSRGTTNTGELFF; DNA: TGTGCCAGCAGCAGAGGGACTACTAACACCGGGGAGCTGTTTTTT; length: 15; V: TRBV7-2; J: TRBJ2-2; D: TRBD2; size: -
CDR3: CASSLFLSDQPQHF; DNA: TGTGCCAGCAGCTTGTTTTTATCCGATCAGCCCCAGCATTTT; length: 14; V: TRBV5-5; J: TRBJ1-5; D: -; size: -
CDR3: CASSTRQLPNEQYF; DNA: TGTGCCAGCAGCACTCGACAGCTGCCGAACGAGCAGTACTTC; length: 14; V: TRBV7-8; J: TRBJ2-7; D: -; size: few